The 24 T cell receptor beta chains below were found in one sample sequenced in a study of shared clonotypes between healthy human individuals. Sequencing was performed with immunoSEQ multiplex PCR; in TCRdb, only in-frame clones are kept and a portion is missing. The sample shows about 980,000 clones, around three quarters of them seen only once. The source material was memory CD4+ T cells sorted from blood. The subset is: CD45RA-negative fraction. Receptors originate from a man younger than 35 in good health.

This clone showed up just a few times. The same CDR3 is also encoded by other DNA sequences in this sample. The chain carries TRBV6-1 and TRBJ1-1; no reliable D call. The CDR3 is made up of 13 amino acids. Per germline, CDR1 MNHNS and CDR2 SASEGT. V lost 3 bases and J lost 4, with 9 bases in between. The CDR3, as DNA: TGTGCCAGCAGTGACGGGGTGGGCACTGAAGCTTTCTTT. It translates to CASSDGVGTEAFF.

The chain combines TRBV6-1 with TRBJ1-1, with 7 nucleotides matching TRBD1. The CDR3 has 13 residues. Germline values: CDR1 MNHNS, CDR2 SASEGT. J lost 3 bases, V lost 11 bases, and 9 bases had no gene match. CDR3 nucleotide sequence: TGTGCCTCGCTTCCTAGGGGGCACACTGAAGCTTTCTTT. Its translation is CASLPRGHTEAFF.

V and J are TRBV6-5 and TRBJ1-1; D is possibly TRBD1 (6 bases). V was clipped by 7 bases and J by 4 bases, with 19 bases between them. Germline V gives CDR1 MNHEY, CDR2 SVGAGI. The CDR3 spans 15 residues. CDR3 residues: CASNLAGKGGTEAFF. CDR3 DNA sequence: TGTGCCAGCAACCTAGCTGGCAAGGGGGGCACTGAAGCTTTCTTT.

V gene TRBV5-1 combines with J gene TRBJ2-3, with D tentatively TRBD2 (6 bases). The V end lost 0 bases, the J end lost 4 bases, and 9 bases lay between the germline ends. This CDR3 has 14 amino acids. Per the germline V gene, CDR1 is SGHRS and CDR2 is YFSETQ. In DNA, the CDR3 is TGCGCCAGCAGCTTGGGGAGGGAGTCAGATACGCAGTATTTT. Its protein is CASSLGRESDTQYF.

The rearrangement links TRBV9 to TRBJ2-1; D remains ambiguous. Germline V lookup: CDR1 SGDLS, CDR2 YYNGEE. This CDR3 region has 15 residues. V was clipped by 0 bases and J by 2 bases, with 9 bases between them. The CDR3 DNA reads as TGTGCCAGCAGCGTAGGTCTCCAAACCTACAATGAGCAGTTCTTC. This encodes CASSVGLQTYNEQFF. Using reference TRBV9 and TRBJ2-1 for the parts outside the CDR3, the full variable domain is DSGVTQTPKHLITATGQRVTLRCSPRSGDLSVYWYQQSLDQGLQFLIQYYNGEERAKGNILERFSAQQFPDLHSELNLSSLELGDSALYFCASSVGLQTYNEQFFGPGTRLTVL.

This chain joins TRBV19 and TRBJ1-2, with 7 bases matching TRBD1. The CDR3 covers 15 residues. V shed 9 bases and J 0 bases; nucleotides not matched to a gene: 10. Looked up from germline, CDR1 is LNHDA and CDR2 is SQIVND (reference sequence). The CDR3, as DNA: TGTGCCAGCCAGGGGGGCCCCTTAGCTAACTATGGCTACACCTTC. Its protein is CASQGGPLANYGYTF.

In the case of this clone: One junction end disagrees with the germline gene, perhaps due to a read error. This chain connects TRBV5-1 to TRBJ2-2; D gene unclear. The V gene's germline CDR1 is SGHRS and CDR2 YFSETQ. This CDR3 comprises 13 residues. This CDR3 is CASSRRGTGELFF. Written as DNA, the CDR3 is TGTGCCAGCAGCCGTCGTGGCACCGGGGAGCTGTTTTTT.

This chain connects TRBV10-3 to TRBJ1-5; tentatively, D is TRBD1 (5 bases). The length of the CDR3 is 13 residues. The germline CDR1 and CDR2 sequences are ENHRY and SYGVKD. Trimming shortened V by 4 bases and J by 8 bases, and 12 bases separated the two germline ends. CDR3 residues: CAISGSGTEPQHF. The CDR3 coding sequence is TGTGCCATCAGTGGATCCGGGACGGAGCCCCAGCATTTT.

The sample holds one count of this clone. The chain recombines TRBV28 with TRBJ2-5; unclear D gene. The CDR3 runs 15 residues. CDR1 is MDHEN and CDR2 is SYDVKM in the germline V gene. Between the trimmed V and J ends, which lost 1 base and 1 base, there was a span of 10 bases. CDR3 sequence reads: CASSLLGSAQETQYF. The CDR3 DNA reads as TGTGCCAGCAGTTTATTAGGGTCAGCCCAAGAGACCCAGTACTTC. Filled out from reference TRBV28 and TRBJ2-5, the complete variable domain reads DVKVTQSSRYLVKRTGEKVFLECVQDMDHENMFWYRQDPGLGLRLIYFSYDVKMKEKGDIPEGYSVSREKKERFSLILESASTNQTSMYLCASSLLGSAQETQYFGPGTRLLVL.

This clone has just one count. The V and J genes are TRBV13 and TRBJ2-7; TRBD1 agrees at 8 bases. CDR3 length: 14 amino acids. In germline, CDR1 is PRHDT, CDR2 FYEKMQ (reference sequence). Trimming cost V 5 bases and J 5 bases; bases outside gene matches: 8. The CDR3 nucleotides are TGTGCCAGCAGCCAGACGACAGGGGCGAACGAGCAGTACTTC. Amino acid sequence: CASSQTTGANEQYF.

J is TRBJ2-4 and V is TRBV6-6; D could derive from TRBD1 or TRBD2 (6 bases each). The length of the CDR3 is 16 residues. CDR1 is MNHNY, CDR2 SVGAGI, per germline (reference sequence). Between the trimmed V and J ends, which lost 2 bases and 6 bases, there was a span of 17 bases. CDR3 in amino acids: CASSYRGLQPGNIQYF. Written as DNA, the CDR3 is TGTGCCAGCAGTTACCGGGGGCTGCAGCCGGGAAACATTCAGTACTTC.

This clone was seen just once. This chain uses TRBV6-5 with TRBJ2-7; 7 positions match TRBD1. Germline CDR1 MNHEY, CDR2 SVGAGI. V was pared by 3 bases and J by 2 bases, with 7 bases of the junction left unmatched. The CDR3 runs to 15 residues. DNA of the CDR3: TGTGCCAGCAGTTATAAAGGGACAGCCACCTACGAGCAGTACTTC. Protein product: CASSYKGTATYEQYF.

This clone came up once. The rearrangement links TRBV19 to TRBJ1-5; D gene unclear. The germline gives CDR1 LNHDA, CDR2 SQIVND (reference sequence). Trimming removed 3 bases at V and 3 bases at J, with 9 bases between. The CDR3 runs to 14 residues. The DNA of the CDR3 is TGTGCCAGTAGTATTCAGCTTTACAATCAGCCCCAGCATTTT. It translates to CASSIQLYNQPQHF.

This clone was seen only a few times. J is TRBJ1-4 and V is TRBV2; TRBD1 might be the D (6 bases). V lost 5 bases to trimming and J lost 4 bases, with 11 bases between them. CDR3 length equals 14 residues. Germline V lookup: CDR1 SNHLY, CDR2 FYNNEI. In nucleotides, the CDR3 is TGTGCCAGCAGTTGGACAGACATTAATGAAAAACTGTTTTTT. Protein: CASSWTDINEKLFF.

The chain has TRBV5-1 and TRBJ2-3; no reliable D call. Trimming shortened V by 7 bases and J by 1 base, and 7 bases separated the two germline ends. CDR1 is SGHRS, CDR2 YFSETQ, per germline. The length of the CDR3 is 12 residues. As DNA, the CDR3 is TGCGCCAGCGGGGAAGGCACAGATACGCAGTATTTT. Residues: CASGEGTDTQYF.

This clone appeared a few times. V and J are TRBV14 and TRBJ2-3; D is possibly TRBD2 (6 bases). Germline V gene lookup returns CDR1 SGHDN and CDR2 FVKESK. Trimming removed 1 base at V and 0 bases at J, with 11 bases between. The CDR3 is 16 residues long. The CDR3 reads CASSQGGAQSTDTQYF. The CDR3 nucleotides are TGTGCCAGCAGCCAAGGCGGGGCCCAAAGCACAGATACGCAGTATTTT.

The chain uses TRBV5-1 and TRBJ1-2; possible D gene TRBD1, 6 bases. The CDR3 consists of 18 residues. Germline V gives CDR1 SGHRS, CDR2 YFSETQ. V was shortened by 4 bases and J by 8 bases, with 30 bases between the two germline ends. The CDR3 spells CASSPQRGAVALRGGYTF. The CDR3, as DNA: TGCGCCAGCAGCCCTCAGAGGGGGGCGGTAGCCCTCCGGGGAGGCTACACCTTC.

The V call is TRBV6-1, the J call TRBJ2-5, with a weak D call TRBD1 (6 bases). The DNA end is more similar to TRBJ2-7, so the J call may be wrong. Germline V gives CDR1 MNHNS, CDR2 SASEGT. This CDR3 spans 15 amino acids. CDR3: CASSDRTASFYEQYF. CDR3 nucleotide sequence: TGTGCCAGCAGTGACCGGACAGCCTCTTTCTACGAGCAGTACTTC.

V gene TRBV20-1 combines with J gene TRBJ2-5; no firm D call. Per germline, CDR1 DFQATT and CDR2 SNEGSKA (reference sequence). There are 11 residues in the CDR3. With 5 bases removed from V and 0 bases from J, the gap between germline ends came to 4 bases. The CDR3 is CSALYQETQYF. CDR3 DNA: TGCAGTGCTTTGTACCAAGAGACCCAGTACTTC.

The rearrangement joins TRBV19 to TRBJ2-7; D not certain. Trimming left V 3 bases short and J 0 bases short, with 12 bases between. CDR3 length: 15 residues. Germline CDR1 LNHDA, CDR2 SQIVND (reference sequence). This CDR3 reads CASSIIAGNSYEQYF. The CDR3 DNA sequence: TGTGCCAGTAGTATTATTGCTGGAAACTCCTACGAGCAGTACTTC. The entire variable domain, with the rest obtained from reference TRBV19 and TRBJ2-7, is as follows: DGGITQSPKYLFRKEGQNVTLSCEQNLNHDAMYWYRQDPGQGLRLIYYSQIVNDFQKGDIAEGYSVSREKKESFPLTVTSAQKNPTAFYLCASSIIAGNSYEQYFGPGTRLTVT.

This rearrangement joins TRBV28 to TRBJ1-5; D is perhaps TRBD1 (5 bases). The CDR3 consists of 15 residues. Trimming stripped 4 bases from V and 1 base from J, with 11 bases between. Looked up from germline, CDR1 is MDHEN and CDR2 is SYDVKM. CDR3 in amino acids: CASSWGTASNQPQHF. In DNA, the CDR3 is TGTGCCAGCAGTTGGGGGACGGCGAGCAATCAGCCCCAGCATTTT.

The rearrangement links TRBV5-6 to TRBJ2-3, with 12 bases aligning to TRBD2. The CDR3 consists of 16 residues. V lost 4 bases and J lost 6; bases outside the gene matches: 9. Germline V gene data show CDR1 as SGHDT and CDR2 as YYEEEE. The chain's CDR3 is CASSLASGGARDTQYF. CDR3 coding DNA: TGTGCCAGCAGCCTCGCTAGCGGGGGGGCCCGGGATACGCAGTATTTT.

The chain recombines TRBV7-2 with TRBJ2-2; maybe TRBD1 (5 bases). The CDR3 is made up of 15 amino acids. The V end was cut by 6 bases, the J end by 1 base, with 12 bases between. The germline V gene encodes CDR1 SGHTA and CDR2 FQGNSA. CDR3 sequence: CASRQVQGNTGELFF. The CDR3 region has the DNA TGTGCCAGCAGGCAGGTCCAGGGGAACACCGGGGAGCTGTTTTTT.

In DNA form, the CDR3 reads TGTGCCAGCAGCTTAGTGGCGACTGAAGCTTTCTTT. It yields the protein CASSLVATEAFF. The chain uses TRBV7-9 and TRBJ1-1; unclear D gene. Germline CDR1 is SEHNR and CDR2 is FQNEAQ (reference sequence). CDR3 length equals 12 residues. Trimming cost V 1 base and J 5 bases, with 5 bases left between them.